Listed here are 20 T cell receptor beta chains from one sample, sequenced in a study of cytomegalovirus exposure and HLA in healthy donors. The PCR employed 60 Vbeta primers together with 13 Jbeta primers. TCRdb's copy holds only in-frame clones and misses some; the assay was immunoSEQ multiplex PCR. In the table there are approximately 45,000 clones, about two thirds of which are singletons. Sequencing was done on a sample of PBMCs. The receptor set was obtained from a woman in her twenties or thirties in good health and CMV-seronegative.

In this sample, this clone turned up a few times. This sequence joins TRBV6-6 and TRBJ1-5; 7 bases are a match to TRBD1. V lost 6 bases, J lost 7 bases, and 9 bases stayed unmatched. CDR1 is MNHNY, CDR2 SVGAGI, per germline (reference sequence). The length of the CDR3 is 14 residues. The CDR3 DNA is TGTGCCAGCAGCACCCGACAGGGTGGACAGCCCCAGCATTTT. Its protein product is CASSTRQGGQPQHF.

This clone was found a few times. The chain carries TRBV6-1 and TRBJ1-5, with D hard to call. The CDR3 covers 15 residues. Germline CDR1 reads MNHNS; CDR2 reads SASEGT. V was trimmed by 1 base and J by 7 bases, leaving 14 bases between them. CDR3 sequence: CASSEGGLVGQPQHF. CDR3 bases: TGTGCCAGCAGTGAAGGAGGGCTTGTCGGCCAGCCCCAGCATTTT.

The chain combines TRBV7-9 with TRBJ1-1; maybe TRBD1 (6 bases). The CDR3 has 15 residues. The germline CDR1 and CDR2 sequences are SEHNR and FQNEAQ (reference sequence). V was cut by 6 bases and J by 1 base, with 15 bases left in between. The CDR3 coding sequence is TGTGCCAGCAGAATGTCGGGGGGCCGGAACACTGAAGCTTTCTTT. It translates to CASRMSGGRNTEAFF.

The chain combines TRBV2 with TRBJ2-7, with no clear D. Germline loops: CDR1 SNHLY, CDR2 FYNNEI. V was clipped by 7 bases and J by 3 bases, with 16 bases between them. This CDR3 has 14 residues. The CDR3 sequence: CASNLDGPDYEQYF. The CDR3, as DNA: TGTGCCAGCAATTTAGATGGGCCCGACTACGAGCAGTACTTC.

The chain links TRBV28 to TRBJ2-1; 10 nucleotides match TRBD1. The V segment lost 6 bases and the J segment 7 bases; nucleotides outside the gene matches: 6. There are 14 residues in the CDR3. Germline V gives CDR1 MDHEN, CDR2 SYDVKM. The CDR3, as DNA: TGTGCCAGCAGCCCTCCGGACAGGGGGAATGAGCAGTTCTTC. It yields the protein CASSPPDRGNEQFF. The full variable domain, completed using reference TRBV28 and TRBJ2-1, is DVKVTQSSRYLVKRTGEKVFLECVQDMDHENMFWYRQDPGLGLRLIYFSYDVKMKEKGDIPEGYSVSREKKERFSLILESASTNQTSMYLCASSPPDRGNEQFFGPGTRLTVL.

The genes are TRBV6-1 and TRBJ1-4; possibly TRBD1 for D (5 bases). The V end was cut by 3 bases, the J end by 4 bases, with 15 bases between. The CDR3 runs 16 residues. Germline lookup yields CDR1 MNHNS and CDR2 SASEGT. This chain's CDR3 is CASSDKTRGDNEKLFF. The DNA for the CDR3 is TGTGCCAGCAGTGACAAGACCCGGGGGGATAATGAAAAACTGTTTTTT.

The CDR3 bases are TGCAGCGTTGGGGCGGGACAGGGATCCTACGAGCAGTACTTC. Translating gives CSVGAGQGSYEQYF. The V gene is TRBV29-1, the J gene TRBJ2-7, with 9 bases aligning to TRBD1. V was clipped by 4 bases and J by 1 base; unmatched bases: 5. From germline, CDR1 is SQVTM and CDR2 ANQGSEA. CDR3 size: 14 residues.

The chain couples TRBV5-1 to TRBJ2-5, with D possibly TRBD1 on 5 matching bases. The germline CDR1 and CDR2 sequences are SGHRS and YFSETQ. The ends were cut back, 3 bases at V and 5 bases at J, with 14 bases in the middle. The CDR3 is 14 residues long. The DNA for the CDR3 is TGCGCCAGCAGCTCTGCCCAGGGCTCCGAGACCCAGTACTTC. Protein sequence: CASSSAQGSETQYF.

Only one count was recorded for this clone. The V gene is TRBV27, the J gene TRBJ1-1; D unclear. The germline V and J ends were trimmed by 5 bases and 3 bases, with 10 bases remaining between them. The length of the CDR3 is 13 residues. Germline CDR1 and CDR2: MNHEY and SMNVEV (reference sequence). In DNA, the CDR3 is TGTGCCAGCAGTCAGACATTGCACACTGAAGCTTTCTTT. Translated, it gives CASSQTLHTEAFF.

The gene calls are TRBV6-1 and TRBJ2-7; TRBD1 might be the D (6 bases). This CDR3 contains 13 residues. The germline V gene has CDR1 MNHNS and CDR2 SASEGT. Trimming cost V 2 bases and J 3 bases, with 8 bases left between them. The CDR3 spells CASSEQGIYEQYF. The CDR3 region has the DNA TGTGCCAGCAGTGAACAGGGGATCTACGAGCAGTACTTC.

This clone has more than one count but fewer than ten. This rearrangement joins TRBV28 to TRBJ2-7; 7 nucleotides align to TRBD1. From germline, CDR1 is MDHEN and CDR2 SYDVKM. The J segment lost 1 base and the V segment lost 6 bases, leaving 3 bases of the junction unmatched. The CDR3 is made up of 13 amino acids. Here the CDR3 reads CASSLTGSYEQYF. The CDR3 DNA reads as TGTGCCAGCAGCCTGACAGGGTCCTACGAGCAGTACTTC.

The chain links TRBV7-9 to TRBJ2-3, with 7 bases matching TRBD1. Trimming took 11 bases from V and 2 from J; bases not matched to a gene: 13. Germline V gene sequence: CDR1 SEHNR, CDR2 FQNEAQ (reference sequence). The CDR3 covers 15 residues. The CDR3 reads CALLRRQGITDTQYF. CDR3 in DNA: TGTGCCCTTTTACGGCGACAGGGCATCACAGATACGCAGTATTTT.

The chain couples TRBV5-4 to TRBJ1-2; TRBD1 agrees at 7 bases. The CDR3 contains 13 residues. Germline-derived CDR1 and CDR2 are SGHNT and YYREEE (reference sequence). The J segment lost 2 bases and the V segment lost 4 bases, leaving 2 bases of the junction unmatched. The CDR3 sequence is CASSEGQNYGYTF. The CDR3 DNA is TGTGCCAGCAGCGAGGGACAGAACTATGGCTACACCTTC.

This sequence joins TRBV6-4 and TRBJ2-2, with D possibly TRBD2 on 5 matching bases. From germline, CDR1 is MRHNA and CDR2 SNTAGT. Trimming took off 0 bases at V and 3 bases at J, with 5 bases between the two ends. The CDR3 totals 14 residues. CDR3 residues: CASSDSSDTGELFF. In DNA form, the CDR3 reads TGTGCCAGCAGTGACTCTAGCGACACCGGGGAGCTGTTTTTT.

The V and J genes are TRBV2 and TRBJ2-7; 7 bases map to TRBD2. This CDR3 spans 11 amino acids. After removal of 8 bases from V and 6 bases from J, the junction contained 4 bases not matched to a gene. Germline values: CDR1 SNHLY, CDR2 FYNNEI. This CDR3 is CASGLVGEQYF. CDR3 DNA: TGTGCCAGCGGACTAGTCGGCGAGCAGTACTTC.

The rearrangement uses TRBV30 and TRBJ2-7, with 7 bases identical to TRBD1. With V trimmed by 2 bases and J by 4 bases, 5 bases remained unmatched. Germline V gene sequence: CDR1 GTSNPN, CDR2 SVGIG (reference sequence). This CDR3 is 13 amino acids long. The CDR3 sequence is CAWSRRGPYEQYF. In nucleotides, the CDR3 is TGTGCCTGGAGTCGAAGGGGGCCGTACGAGCAGTACTTC.

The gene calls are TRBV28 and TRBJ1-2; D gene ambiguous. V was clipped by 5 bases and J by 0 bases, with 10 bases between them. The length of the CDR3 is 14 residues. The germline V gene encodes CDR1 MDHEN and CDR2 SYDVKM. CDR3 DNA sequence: TGTGCCAGCAGTCTAACAGCTACTAACTATGGCTACACCTTC. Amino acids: CASSLTATNYGYTF.

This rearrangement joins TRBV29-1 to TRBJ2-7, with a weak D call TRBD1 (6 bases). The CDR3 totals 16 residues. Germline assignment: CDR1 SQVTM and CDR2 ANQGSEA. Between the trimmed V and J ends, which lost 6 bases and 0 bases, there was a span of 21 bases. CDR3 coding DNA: TGCAGCGTCGGAAAGATTTTGGACAGAAGCTCCTACGAGCAGTACTTC. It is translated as CSVGKILDRSSYEQYF.

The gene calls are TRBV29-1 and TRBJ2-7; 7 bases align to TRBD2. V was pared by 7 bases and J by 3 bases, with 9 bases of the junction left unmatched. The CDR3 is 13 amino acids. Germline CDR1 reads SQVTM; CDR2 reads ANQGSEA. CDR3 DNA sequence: TGCAGCGCCCGACTAGCTACTAACTACGAGCAGTACTTC. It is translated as CSARLATNYEQYF.

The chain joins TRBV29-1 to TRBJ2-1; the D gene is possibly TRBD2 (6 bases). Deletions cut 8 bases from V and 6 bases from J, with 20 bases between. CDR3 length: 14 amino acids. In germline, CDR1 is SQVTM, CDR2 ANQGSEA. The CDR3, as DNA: TGCAGCTCTGCCGGGACTTCCCTCGGCAATGAGCAGTTCTTC. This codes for CSSAGTSLGNEQFF.